A single sample gave rise to the 12 T cell receptor beta chains below, sequenced in a study of regulatory T cells in long-lasting Graves disease. Time point meaning: persistent/refractory GD, antithyroid drugs over 5 years with positive TRAb. After RNA was extracted from PBMCs, the TCR library was made from it. Through Arm-PCR of CDR3 regions and iRepertoire HTBI primers, TCR beta libraries were built. TCRdb used MiXCR to reprocess the multiplex PCR reads, holding one entry per CDR3 protein. The data show about 450,000 distinct CDR3 sequences, less than 25% seen once. The starting material was peripheral blood mononuclear cells (PBMCs), obtained when the disease was refractory, from a patient treated with antithyroid drugs. The receptors derive from a female donor with Graves disease.

This clonotype was detected a few times. The CDR3 nucleotides read TGTGCCAGCAGTTACGTTCCGAGACAGGGGAACACTGAAGCTTTCTTT. Translating it yields CASSYVPRQGNTEAFF. The J gene is TRBJ1-1, the V gene TRBV6-2 or TRBV6-3, with 7 bases identical to TRBD1. Trimming cost V 2 bases and J 1 base; bases outside gene matches: 7. Germline assignment: CDR1 MNHEY and CDR2 SVGEGT. The CDR3 is made up of 16 amino acids.

The genes are TRBV7-9 and TRBJ1-4; 10 nucleotides agree with TRBD1. CDR1 and CDR2 from the germline V gene are SEHNR and FQNEAQ (reference sequence). CDR3 size: 15 residues. Trimming took 5 bases from V and 8 from J; bases not matched to a gene: 8. For the CDR3, the DNA is TGTGCCAGCAGCCAGGGACAGGGGTCAGGGGAAAAACTGTTTTTT. This sequence encodes CASSQGQGSGEKLFF.

This clonotype was counted between two and nine times. The chain joins TRBV6-1 to TRBJ2-2, with D unresolved. The germline V gene encodes CDR1 MNHNS and CDR2 SASEGT. V lost 5 bases and J 3 bases, leaving 7 bases between the germline ends. The CDR3 length is 13 residues. The CDR3 spells CASSHWHTGELFF. CDR3 nucleotide sequence: TGTGCCAGCAGTCATTGGCACACCGGGGAGCTGTTTTTT.

V is TRBV4-2 and J is TRBJ2-2; 8 bases align to TRBD2. This CDR3 comprises 18 residues. With 0 bases clipped from V and 3 bases from J, the junction kept 9 bases outside the gene matches. Germline CDR1 reads LGHNA; CDR2 reads YNFKEQ. This chain's CDR3 is CASSQDWSGSGDTGELFF. The DNA of the CDR3 is TGTGCCAGCAGCCAAGATTGGAGCGGGAGTGGCGACACCGGGGAGCTGTTTTTT.

In its sample, this clonotype was seen a few times. The rearrangement links TRBV6-1 to TRBJ2-5; TRBD2 matches at 8 bases. Germline V CDR1 and CDR2: MNHNS, SASEGT. The length of the CDR3 is 15 residues. Trimming at V came to 6 bases and at J to 2 bases, leaving 8 bases not matched to a gene. The CDR3 protein is CASSTLAVPQETQYF. Written as DNA, the CDR3 is TGTGCCAGCAGCACACTAGCGGTTCCTCAAGAGACCCAGTACTTC.

This clonotype was found a few times. The chain has TRBV29-1 and TRBJ1-2, with D perhaps TRBD1 (6 bases). Trimming shortened V by 6 bases and J by 8 bases, and 19 bases separated the two germline ends. Germline V gene sequence: CDR1 SQVTM, CDR2 ANQGSEA. CDR3 length: 13 residues. CDR3 bases: TGCAGCGTGCAGCAAAGCGGGGGCAGGGGCTACACCTTC. It is translated as CSVQQSGGRGYTF.

This clonotype has a handful of counts. J is TRBJ2-7 and V is TRBV30, with 9 nucleotides matching TRBD1. The CDR3 has 13 residues. The junction had 5 bases not matched to a gene; V was cut back by 4 bases and J by 4 bases. Germline assignment: CDR1 GTSNPN and CDR2 SVGIG (reference sequence). The CDR3 DNA reads as TGTGCCTGGATTCCGGGACAGGGTTACGAGCAGTACTTC. Protein: CAWIPGQGYEQYF.

This clonotype was found a few times. V usage is TRBV5-1 and J usage is TRBJ1-4; D remains unclear. Trimming removed 3 bases at V and 8 bases at J, with 14 bases between. The CDR3 is made up of 14 amino acids. Per the germline V gene, CDR1 is SGHRS and CDR2 is YFSETQ. The CDR3 nucleotides read TGCGCCAGCAGCTGGAGGGAGGGAGGAGAAAAACTGTTTTTT. Amino acid sequence: CASSWREGGEKLFF.

This sequence joins TRBV7-9 and TRBJ2-5, with D tentatively TRBD2 (6 bases). The V gene lost 5 bases and the J gene lost 4 bases, with 11 bases spanning the gap. In germline, CDR1 is SEHNR, CDR2 FQNEAQ (reference sequence). This CDR3 is built from 13 residues. CDR3: CASSAVGGETQYF. The DNA for the CDR3 is TGTGCCAGCAGCGCCGTGGGAGGAGAGACCCAGTACTTC.

This clonotype was detected ten times or more. This rearrangement joins TRBV10-3 to TRBJ2-5; D could derive from TRBD1 or TRBD2 (5 bases each). V was pared by 6 bases and J by 4 bases, with 18 bases between. CDR1 is ENHRY and CDR2 is SYGVKD in the germline V gene. This CDR3 spans 15 amino acids. The DNA of the CDR3 is TGTGCCATCAGGGAAGGGACGTCCGAGAGAGAGACCCAGTACTTC. Protein: CAIREGTSERETQYF.

V is TRBV7-2 and J is TRBJ2-7; no clear D. Trimming shortened V by 5 bases and J by 3 bases, and 17 bases separated the two germline ends. CDR3 length equals 15 residues. CDR1 SGHTA and CDR2 FQGNSA come from the germline V gene. The CDR3 reads CASSQDWGDYYEQYF. The CDR3 DNA reads as TGTGCCAGCAGCCAAGATTGGGGTGATTACTACGAGCAGTACTTC.

The rearrangement links TRBV6-1 to TRBJ2-5, with 10 bases identical to TRBD1. CDR3 size: 15 residues. Unmatched junction bases numbered 9, after V lost 6 bases and J lost 5 bases. The germline gives CDR1 MNHNS, CDR2 SASEGT. Here the CDR3 reads CASRPQTGGAETQYF. In DNA, the CDR3 is TGTGCCAGCAGGCCGCAGACAGGGGGCGCGGAGACCCAGTACTTC.